The 3 T cell receptor beta chains given below trace back to one sample, sequenced in a study of T cells in Graves' hyperthyroidism and ophthalmopathy. Amplified regions were TCR beta CDR3 sequences from RNA transcripts. An initial round of RT-PCR targeting the TCR CDR3 relied on the HTBI primer set. One entry per CDR3 protein, called by TCRdb with MiXCR from the multiplex PCR reads. The sample records hundreds of thousands of distinct CDR3 sequences, around a quarter being singletons. Sequences were obtained from blood. The receptor set was obtained from a woman in her thirties with Graves' ophthalmopathy.

This clonotype has a count of ten or more. The chain recombines TRBV28 with TRBJ1-2; no firm D call. Germline values: CDR1 MDHEN, CDR2 SYDVKM. Trimming removed 5 bases at V and 5 bases at J, with 24 bases between. CDR3 length: 17 residues. CDR3 sequence (DNA): TGTGCCAGCAGTACCGCATCCAAGGAGGAGTTGTCTTATGGCTACACCTTC. Amino acids: CASSTASKEELSYGYTF.

At least ten counts were recorded for this clonotype. The rearrangement joins TRBV20-1 to TRBJ1-1; D call uncertain. The CDR3 contains 14 residues. Germline V lookup: CDR1 DFQATT, CDR2 SNEGSKA (reference sequence). V lost 0 bases to trimming and J lost 1 base, with 9 bases between them. The DNA of the CDR3 is TGCAGTGCTAGAGATTGGCAGGCGAACACTGAAGCTTTCTTT. It translates to CSARDWQANTEAFF.

This clonotype has only a few counts. The chain employs TRBV7-8 and TRBJ2-7; D remains ambiguous. Trimming pared 4 bases from V and 0 bases from J, leaving 19 bases between. Germline V gene lookup returns CDR1 SGHVS and CDR2 FQNEAQ. CDR3 size: 17 residues. The CDR3 nucleotides are TGTGCCAGCAGCTCCCCTGGGGTGGCCCGTAGCTCCTACGAGCAGTACTTC. It codes for CASSSPGVARSSYEQYF.